This TCR beta chain was profiled in a study of blood T cell repertoires in COVID-19. Study-wide context: Donors in the United States, Italy and Spain gave samples during acute or convalescent COVID-19. Nucleic acid was either cDNA or gDNA, and it came from T cells, B-cell-depleted T cells, or PBMCs.

Germline V CDR1 and CDR2: MGHRA, YSYEKL. The CDR3 extends over 15 amino acids. With 1 base clipped from V and 11 bases from J, the junction kept 5 bases outside the gene matches. In the authors' workflow: Amplification with reference gene primers provided the estimates of nucleated cell counts. Only in-frame clones appear in the TCRdb table, and some are missing; sequencing was by immunoSEQ multiplex PCR. Clone size and V and J calls were adopted from that table, with D and trimming inferred from the DNA. Of 150,000 to 200,000 clones listed, 80% to 90% were seen once; the top ten hold over 2.5%. Sequences were obtained from peripheral blood. The chain is built from TRBV4-1 and TRBJ2-3; 14 bases are shared with TRBD2. The source of this sequence is a man aged 55 to 70 with acute or convalescent COVID-19. The CDR3 sequence: CASSQGGLAGGMQYF. For the CDR3, the DNA is TGCGCCAGCAGCCAAGGCGGACTAGCGGGAGGAATGCAGTATTTT.